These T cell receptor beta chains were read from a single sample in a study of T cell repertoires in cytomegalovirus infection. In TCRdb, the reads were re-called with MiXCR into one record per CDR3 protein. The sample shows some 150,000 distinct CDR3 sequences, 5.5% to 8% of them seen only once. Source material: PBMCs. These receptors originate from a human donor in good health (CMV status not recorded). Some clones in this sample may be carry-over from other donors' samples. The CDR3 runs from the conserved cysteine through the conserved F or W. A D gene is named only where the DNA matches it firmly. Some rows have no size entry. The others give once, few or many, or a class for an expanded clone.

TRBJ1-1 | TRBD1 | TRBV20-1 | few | TGCAGTGCCGGTGACAGGGGGACTGAAGCTTTCTTT | CSAGDRGTEAFF
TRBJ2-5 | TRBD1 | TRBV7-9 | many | TGTGCCAGCAGCCCCGGGACAGGGGTCCACGAGACCCAGTACTTC | CASSPGTGVHETQYF
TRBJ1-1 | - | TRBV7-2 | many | TGTGCCAGCAGCTTGGGCCTAGGCGGCCGGAGAGCTTTCTTT | CASSLGLGGRRAFF
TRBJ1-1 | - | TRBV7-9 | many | TGTGCCAGCAGCTTAGACAGGTTGAACACTGAAGCTTTCTTT | CASSLDRLNTEAFF
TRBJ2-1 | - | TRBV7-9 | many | TGTGCCAGCAGCTTAACCGCCTGGAATGAGCAGTTCTTC | CASSLTAWNEQFF
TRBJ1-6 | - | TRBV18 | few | TGTGCCAGCTCACCACCGTTCGCTAATTCACCCCTCCACTTT | CASSPPFANSPLHF
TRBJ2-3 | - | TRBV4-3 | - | TGCGCCAGCAGCCAAGATGGAACAGGACCAGATACGCAGTATTTT | CASSQDGTGPDTQYF
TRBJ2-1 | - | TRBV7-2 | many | TGTGCCAGCAGTCGGCCTAGTTACAATGAGCAGTTCTTC | CASSRPSYNEQFF
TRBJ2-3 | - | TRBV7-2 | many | TGTGCCAGCAGCTTAGGCGGGGGCCACACAGATACGCAGTATTTT | CASSLGGGHTDTQYF
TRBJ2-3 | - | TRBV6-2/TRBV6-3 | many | TGTGCCAGCAGTCTTCTACGCCGGGGCAGGGTATGGACAGATACGCAGTATTTT | CASSLLRRGRVWTDTQYF
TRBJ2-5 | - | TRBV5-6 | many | TGTGCCAGCGCCACCCTTTACAGAAAAGGAGAGACCCAGTACTTC | CASATLYRKGETQYF
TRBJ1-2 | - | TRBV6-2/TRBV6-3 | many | TGTGCCAGCAGTCACAGGGATGGCTACACCTTC | CASSHRDGYTF
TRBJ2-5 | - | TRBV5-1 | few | TGCGCCAGCAGCTTGGCCGGGCAGGCGGTAGAGACCCAGTACTTC | CASSLAGQAVETQYF
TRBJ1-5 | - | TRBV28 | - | TGTGCCAGCAGTTTACCGCTCCGGACAGCTACAAGCAATCAGCCCCAGCATTTT | CASSLPLRTATSNQPQHF
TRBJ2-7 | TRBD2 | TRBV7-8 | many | TGTGCCAGCAGCTTAGGACTAGCGGGACCCTACGAGCAGTACTTC | CASSLGLAGPYEQYF
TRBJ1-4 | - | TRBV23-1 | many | TGCGCCAGGGGGCCCCGGGCAACTAATGAAAAACTGTTTTTT | CARGPRATNEKLFF
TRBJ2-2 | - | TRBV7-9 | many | TGTGCCAGCACCATCAGGAAGGCTACTGAGACCGGGGAGCTGTTTTTT | CASTIRKATETGELFF
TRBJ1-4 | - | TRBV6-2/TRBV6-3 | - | TGTGCCAGCAGTTCTGGGGGGCTAGGTGAAAAACTGTTTTTT | CASSSGGLGEKLFF
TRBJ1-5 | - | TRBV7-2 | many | TGTGCCAGCGAGGACGGGGGGCTGGGTCAGCCCCAGCATTTT | CASEDGGLGQPQHF
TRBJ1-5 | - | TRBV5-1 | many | TGCGCCAGCAGCTTGGATCCGGGGGCGAATCAGCCCCAGCATTTT | CASSLDPGANQPQHF
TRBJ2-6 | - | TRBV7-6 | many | TGTGCCAGCAGCTTCCAATCCGGTTCTGGGGCCAACGTCCTGACTTTC | CASSFQSGSGANVLTF
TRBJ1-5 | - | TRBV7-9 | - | TGTGCCAGCAGCTTTGGAGGACAAAATCAGCCCCAGCATTTT | CASSFGGQNQPQHF